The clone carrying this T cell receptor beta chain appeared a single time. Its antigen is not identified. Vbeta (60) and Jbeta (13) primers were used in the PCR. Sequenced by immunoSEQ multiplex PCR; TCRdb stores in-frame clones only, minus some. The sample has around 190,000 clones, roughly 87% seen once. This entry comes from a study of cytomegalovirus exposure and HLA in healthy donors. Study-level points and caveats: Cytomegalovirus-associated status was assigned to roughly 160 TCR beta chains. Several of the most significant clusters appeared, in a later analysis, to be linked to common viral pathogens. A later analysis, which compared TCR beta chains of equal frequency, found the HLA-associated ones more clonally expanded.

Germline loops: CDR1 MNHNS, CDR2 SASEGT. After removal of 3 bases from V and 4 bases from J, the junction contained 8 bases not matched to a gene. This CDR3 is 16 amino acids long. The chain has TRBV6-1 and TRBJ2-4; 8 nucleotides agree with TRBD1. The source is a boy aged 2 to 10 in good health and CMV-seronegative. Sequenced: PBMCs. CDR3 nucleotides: TGTGCCAGCAGTGATCTGGCAGGGGGCCTTAAAAACATTCAGTACTTC. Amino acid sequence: CASSDLAGGLKNIQYF.